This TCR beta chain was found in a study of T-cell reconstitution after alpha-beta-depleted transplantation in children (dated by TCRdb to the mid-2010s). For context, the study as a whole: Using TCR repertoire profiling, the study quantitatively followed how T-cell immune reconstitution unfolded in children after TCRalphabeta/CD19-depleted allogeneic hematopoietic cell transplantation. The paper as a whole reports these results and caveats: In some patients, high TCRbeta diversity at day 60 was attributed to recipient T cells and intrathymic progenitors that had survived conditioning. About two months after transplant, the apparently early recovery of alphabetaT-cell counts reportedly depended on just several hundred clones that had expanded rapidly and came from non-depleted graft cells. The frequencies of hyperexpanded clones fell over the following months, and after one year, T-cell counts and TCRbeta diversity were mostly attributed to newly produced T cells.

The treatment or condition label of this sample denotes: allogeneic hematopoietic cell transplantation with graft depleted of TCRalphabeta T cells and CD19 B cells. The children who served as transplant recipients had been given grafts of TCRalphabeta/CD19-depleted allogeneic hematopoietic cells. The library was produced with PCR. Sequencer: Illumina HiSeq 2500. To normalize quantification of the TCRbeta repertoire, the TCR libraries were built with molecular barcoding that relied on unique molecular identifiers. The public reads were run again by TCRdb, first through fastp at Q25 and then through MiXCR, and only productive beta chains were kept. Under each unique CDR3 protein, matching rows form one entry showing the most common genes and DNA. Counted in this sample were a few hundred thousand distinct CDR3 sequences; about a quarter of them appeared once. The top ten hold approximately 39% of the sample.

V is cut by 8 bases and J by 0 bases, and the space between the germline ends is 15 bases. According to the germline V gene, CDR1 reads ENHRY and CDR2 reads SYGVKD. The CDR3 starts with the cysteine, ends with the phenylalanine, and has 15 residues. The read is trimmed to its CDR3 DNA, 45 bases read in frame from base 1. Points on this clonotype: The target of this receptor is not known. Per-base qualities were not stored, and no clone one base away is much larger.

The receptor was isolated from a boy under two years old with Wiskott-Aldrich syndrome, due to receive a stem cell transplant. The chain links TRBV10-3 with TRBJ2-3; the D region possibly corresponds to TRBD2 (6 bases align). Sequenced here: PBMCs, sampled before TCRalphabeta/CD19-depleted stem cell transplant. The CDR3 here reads CAIQSTGASTDTQYF. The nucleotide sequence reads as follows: TGTGCCATCCAAAGTACGGGAGCTAGCACAGATACGCAGTATTTT.